The present T cell receptor beta chain was sequenced within a study of response to subunit inactivated influenza vaccine. Study outcomes and limitations: Authors suggested each seasonal influenza vaccination recruits few new T cells.

TCRdb recomputed calls from the RT-PCR reads with MiXCR, one row per CDR3 protein. The top ten hold 11% of the sample, which has over 650,000 distinct CDR3 sequences, approximately 17% seen once. This clonotype has at least ten counts. The antigen is undetermined. Per germline, CDR1 SGHTA and CDR2 FQGNSA. Losses at the gene ends were 5 bases for V and 5 bases for J; bases not matched to a gene: 12. The CDR3 length is 16 residues. The receptor's source is a man aged 50 to 60 who received an inactivated influenza vaccine. The chain recombines TRBV7-2 with TRBJ1-5; the match to TRBD1 covers 7 bases. The specimen was PBMCs from blood, collected about 5 days after vaccination. CDR3 sequence reads: CASSKLQGVWHQPQHF. The CDR3 coding sequence is TGTGCCAGCAGCAAATTGCAGGGGGTTTGGCATCAGCCCCAGCATTTT.